This T cell receptor beta chain was recorded in a study of T cell responses to AZD1222 COVID-19 vaccine. General study points: Increased Spike-specific TCR breadth and depth were observed after two AZD1222 doses.

Assay: immunoSEQ multiplex PCR; the TCRdb copy retains only in-frame clones and omits some. The table lists 54,000 or so clones, roughly 80% of them singletons. Trimming took 6 bases from V and 5 from J, leaving 21 bases between them. The CDR3 extends over 16 amino acids. The germline CDR1 and CDR2 sequences are MGHRA and YSYEKL. A word on this clone: The antigen remains unidentified.

Sequenced material: peripheral blood, taken 28 days after the second AZD1222 dose. The sequence was obtained from an adult who received the AZD1222 COVID-19 vaccine. This rearrangement joins TRBV4-1 to TRBJ2-3, with TRBD2 as a possible D gene (6 bases). CDR3 protein: CASRPVVGGKVDTQYF. The CDR3 region has the DNA TGCGCCAGCAGACCCGTTGTCGGCGGGAAGGTAGATACGCAGTATTTT.